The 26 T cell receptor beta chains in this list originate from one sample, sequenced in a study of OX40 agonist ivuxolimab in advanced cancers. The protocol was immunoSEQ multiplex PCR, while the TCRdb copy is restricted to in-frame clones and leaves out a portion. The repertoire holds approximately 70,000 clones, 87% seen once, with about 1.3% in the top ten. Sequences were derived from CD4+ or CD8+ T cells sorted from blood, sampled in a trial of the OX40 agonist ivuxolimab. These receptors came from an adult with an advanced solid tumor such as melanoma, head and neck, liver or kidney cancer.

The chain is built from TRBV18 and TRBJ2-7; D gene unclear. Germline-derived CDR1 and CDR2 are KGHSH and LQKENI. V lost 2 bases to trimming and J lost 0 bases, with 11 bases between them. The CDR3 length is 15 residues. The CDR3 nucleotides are TGTGCCAGCTCACCATCTGTCCAAAGCTCCTACGAGCAGTACTTC. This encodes CASSPSVQSSYEQYF.

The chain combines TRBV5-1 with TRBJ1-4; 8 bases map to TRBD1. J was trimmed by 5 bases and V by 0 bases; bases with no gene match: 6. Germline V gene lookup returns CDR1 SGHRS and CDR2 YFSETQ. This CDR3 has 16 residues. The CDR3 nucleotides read TGCGCCAGCAGCTTGGCCCCTACAGGGGGGAATGAAAAACTGTTTTTT. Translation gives CASSLAPTGGNEKLFF.

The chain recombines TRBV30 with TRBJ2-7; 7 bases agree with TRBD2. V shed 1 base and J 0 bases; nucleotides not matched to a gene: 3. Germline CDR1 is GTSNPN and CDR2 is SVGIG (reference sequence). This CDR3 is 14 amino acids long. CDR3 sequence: CAWSEGGSSYEQYF. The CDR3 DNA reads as TGTGCCTGGAGTGAGGGCGGGAGCTCCTACGAGCAGTACTTC. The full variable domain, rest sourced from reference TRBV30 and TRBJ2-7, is SQTIHQWPATLVQPVGSPLSLECTVEGTSNPNLYWYRQAAGRGLQLLFYSVGIGQISSEVPQNLSASRPQDRQFILSSKKLLLSDSGFYLCAWSEGGSSYEQYFGPGTRLTVT.

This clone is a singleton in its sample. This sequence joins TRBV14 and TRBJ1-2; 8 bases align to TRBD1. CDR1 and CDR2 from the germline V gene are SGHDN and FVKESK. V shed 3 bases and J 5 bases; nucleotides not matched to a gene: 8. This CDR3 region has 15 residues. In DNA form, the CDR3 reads TGTGCCAGCAGCCAGGCCGACAGGGGCCCTTATGGCTACACCTTC. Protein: CASSQADRGPYGYTF.

The CDR3 protein is CAIRNGSSYEQYF. The CDR3, as DNA: TGTGCCATCAGGAACGGAAGCTCCTACGAGCAGTACTTC. The J gene is TRBJ2-7, the V gene TRBV10-3; D gene unclear. The germline V and J ends were trimmed by 6 bases and 0 bases, with 9 bases remaining between them. Germline CDR1 and CDR2: ENHRY and SYGVKD. The CDR3 runs 13 residues.

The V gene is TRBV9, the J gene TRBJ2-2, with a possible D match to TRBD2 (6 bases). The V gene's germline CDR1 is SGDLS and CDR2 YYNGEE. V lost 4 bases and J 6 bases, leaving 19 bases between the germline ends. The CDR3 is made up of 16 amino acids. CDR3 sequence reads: CASSTPLGGAPGELFF. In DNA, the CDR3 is TGTGCCAGCAGCACCCCTTTAGGAGGGGCCCCCGGGGAGCTGTTTTTT. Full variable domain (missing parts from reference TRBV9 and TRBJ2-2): DSGVTQTPKHLITATGQRVTLRCSPRSGDLSVYWYQQSLDQGLQFLIQYYNGEERAKGNILERFSAQQFPDLHSELNLSSLELGDSALYFCASSTPLGGAPGELFFGEGSRLTVL.

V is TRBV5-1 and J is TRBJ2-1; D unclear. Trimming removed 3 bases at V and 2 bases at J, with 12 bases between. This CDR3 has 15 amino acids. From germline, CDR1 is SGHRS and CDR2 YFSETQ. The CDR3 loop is CASSSGGVTYNEQFF. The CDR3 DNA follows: TGCGCCAGCAGCTCTGGTGGGGTAACCTACAATGAGCAGTTCTTC. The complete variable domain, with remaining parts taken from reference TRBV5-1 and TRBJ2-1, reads KAGVTQTPRYLIKTRGQQVTLSCSPISGHRSVSWYQQTPGQGLQFLFEYFSETQRNKGNFPGRFSGRQFSNSRSEMNVSTLELGDSALYLCASSSGGVTYNEQFFGPGTRLTVL.

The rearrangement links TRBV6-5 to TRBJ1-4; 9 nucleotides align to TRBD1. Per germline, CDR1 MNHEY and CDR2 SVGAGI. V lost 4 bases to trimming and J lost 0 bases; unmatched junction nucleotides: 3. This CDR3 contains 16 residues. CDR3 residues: CASSFRTGATNEKLFF. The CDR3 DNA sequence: TGTGCCAGCAGTTTCCGGACAGGGGCAACTAATGAAAAACTGTTTTTT.

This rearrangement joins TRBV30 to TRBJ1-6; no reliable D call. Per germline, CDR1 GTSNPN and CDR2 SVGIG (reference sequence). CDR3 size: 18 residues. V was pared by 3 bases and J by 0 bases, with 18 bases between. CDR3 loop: CAWRTSLTSVSYNSPLHF. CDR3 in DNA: TGTGCCTGGAGGACAAGCCTTACTTCCGTCTCCTATAATTCACCCCTCCACTTT.

CDR3 region: CASSETRRNTIYF. DNA of the CDR3: TGTGCCAGCAGTGAAACGCGGAGAAACACCATATATTTT. The chain employs TRBV2 and TRBJ1-3; D uncertain. The CDR3 has 13 amino acids. Germline CDR1 and CDR2: SNHLY and FYNNEI. V was shortened by 2 bases and J by 5 bases, with 7 bases between the two germline ends.

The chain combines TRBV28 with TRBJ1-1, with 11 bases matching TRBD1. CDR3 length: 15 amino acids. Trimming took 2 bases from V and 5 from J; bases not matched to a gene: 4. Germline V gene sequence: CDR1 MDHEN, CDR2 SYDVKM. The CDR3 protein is CASSLSGQGATEAFF. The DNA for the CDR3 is TGTGCCAGCAGTTTAAGTGGACAGGGGGCTACTGAAGCTTTCTTT.

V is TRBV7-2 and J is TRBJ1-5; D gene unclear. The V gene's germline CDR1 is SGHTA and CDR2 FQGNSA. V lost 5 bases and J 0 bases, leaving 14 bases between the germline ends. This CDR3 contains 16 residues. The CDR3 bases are TGTGCCAGCAGCGCGAGGCGGGGAAATAGCAATCAGCCCCAGCATTTT. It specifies CASSARRGNSNQPQHF. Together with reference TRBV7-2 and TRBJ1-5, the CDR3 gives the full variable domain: GAGVSQSPSNKVTEKGKDVELRCDPISGHTALYWYRQSLGQGLEFLIYFQGNSAPDKSGLPSDRFSAERTGGSVSTLTIQRTQQEDSAVYLCASSARRGNSNQPQHFGDGTRLSIL.

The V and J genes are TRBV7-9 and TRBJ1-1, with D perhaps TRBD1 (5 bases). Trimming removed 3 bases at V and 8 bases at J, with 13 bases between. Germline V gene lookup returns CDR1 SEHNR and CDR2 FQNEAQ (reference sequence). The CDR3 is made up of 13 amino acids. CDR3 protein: CASSFSKGTEAFF. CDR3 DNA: TGTGCCAGCAGCTTTAGTAAGGGGACCGAAGCTTTCTTT. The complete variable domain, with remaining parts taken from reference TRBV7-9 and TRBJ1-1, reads DTGVSQNPRHKITKRGQNVTFRCDPISEHNRLYWYRQTLGQGPEFLTYFQNEAQLEKSRLLSDRFSAERPKGSFSTLEIQRTEQGDSAMYLCASSFSKGTEAFFGQGTRLTVV.

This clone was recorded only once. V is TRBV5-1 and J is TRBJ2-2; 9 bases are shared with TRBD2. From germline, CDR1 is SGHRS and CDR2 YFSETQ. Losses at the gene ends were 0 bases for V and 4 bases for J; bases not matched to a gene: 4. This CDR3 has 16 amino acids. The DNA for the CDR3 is TGCGCCAGCAGCTTGGGTAGCGGGGGAGTCACCGGGGAGCTGTTTTTT. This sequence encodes CASSLGSGGVTGELFF.

The CDR3 is CASSQRMTGGRGYTF. The CDR3 region has the DNA TGCGCCAGCAGCCAACGAATGACAGGGGGAAGAGGCTACACCTTC. This chain links TRBV5-1 with TRBJ1-2, with 9 bases matching TRBD1. In germline, CDR1 is SGHRS, CDR2 YFSETQ. The CDR3 has 15 residues. V dropped 4 bases and J dropped 8; count of bases not matched to a gene: 12.

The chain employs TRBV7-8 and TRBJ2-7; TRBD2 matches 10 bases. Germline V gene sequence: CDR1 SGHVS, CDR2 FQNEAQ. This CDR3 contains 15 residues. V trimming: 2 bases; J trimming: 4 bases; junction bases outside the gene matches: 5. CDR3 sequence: CASSLPGLAEYEQYF. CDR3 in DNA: TGTGCCAGCAGCTTACCTGGACTAGCGGAATACGAGCAGTACTTC.

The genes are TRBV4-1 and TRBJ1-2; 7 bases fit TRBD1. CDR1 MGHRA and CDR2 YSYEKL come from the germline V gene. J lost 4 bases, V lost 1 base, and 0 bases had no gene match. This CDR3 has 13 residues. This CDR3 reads CASSQGQGYGYTF. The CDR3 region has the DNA TGCGCCAGCAGCCAAGGACAGGGCTATGGCTACACCTTC.

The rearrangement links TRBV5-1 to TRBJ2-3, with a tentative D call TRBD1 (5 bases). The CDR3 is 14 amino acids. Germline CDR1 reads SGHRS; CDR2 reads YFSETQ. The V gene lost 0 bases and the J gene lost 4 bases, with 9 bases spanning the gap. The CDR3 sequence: CASSLEGSADTQYF. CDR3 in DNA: TGCGCCAGCAGCTTGGAGGGGTCCGCAGATACGCAGTATTTT.

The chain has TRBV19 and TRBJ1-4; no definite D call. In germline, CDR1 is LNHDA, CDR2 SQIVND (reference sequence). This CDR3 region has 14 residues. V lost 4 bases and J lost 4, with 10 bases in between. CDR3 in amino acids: CASSRADFNEKLFF. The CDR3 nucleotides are TGTGCCAGTAGTAGGGCAGACTTTAATGAAAAACTGTTTTTT. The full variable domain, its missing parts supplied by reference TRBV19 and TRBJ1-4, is DGGITQSPKYLFRKEGQNVTLSCEQNLNHDAMYWYRQDPGQGLRLIYYSQIVNDFQKGDIAEGYSVSREKKESFPLTVTSAQKNPTAFYLCASSRADFNEKLFFGSGTQLSVL.

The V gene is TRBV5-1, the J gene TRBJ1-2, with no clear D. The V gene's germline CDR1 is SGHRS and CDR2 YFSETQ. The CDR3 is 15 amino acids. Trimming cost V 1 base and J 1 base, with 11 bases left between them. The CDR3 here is CASSLRSGDNYGYTF. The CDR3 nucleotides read TGCGCCAGCAGCTTGAGATCCGGCGATAACTATGGCTACACCTTC.

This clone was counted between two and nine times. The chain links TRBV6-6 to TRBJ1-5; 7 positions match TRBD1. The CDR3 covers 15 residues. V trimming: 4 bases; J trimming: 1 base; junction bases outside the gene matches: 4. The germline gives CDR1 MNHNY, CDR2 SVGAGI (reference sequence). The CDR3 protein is CASSLQGSSNQPQHF. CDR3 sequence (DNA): TGTGCCAGCAGTTTACAGGGGTCGAGCAATCAGCCCCAGCATTTT.

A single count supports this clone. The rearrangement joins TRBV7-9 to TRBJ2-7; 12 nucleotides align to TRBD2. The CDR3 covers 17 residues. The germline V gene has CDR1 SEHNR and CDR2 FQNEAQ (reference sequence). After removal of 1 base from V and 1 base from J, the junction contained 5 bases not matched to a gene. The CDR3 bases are TGTGCCAGCAGCTTAGACGGACTAGCGGGGAGGTCCTACGAGCAGTACTTC. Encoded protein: CASSLDGLAGRSYEQYF.

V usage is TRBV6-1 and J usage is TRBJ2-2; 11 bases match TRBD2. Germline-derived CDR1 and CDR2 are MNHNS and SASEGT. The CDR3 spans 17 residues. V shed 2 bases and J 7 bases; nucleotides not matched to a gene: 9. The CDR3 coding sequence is TGTGCCAGCAGTGAATGGGGACTAGCGGTTAGAGGCGGGGAGCTGTTTTTT. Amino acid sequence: CASSEWGLAVRGGELFF.

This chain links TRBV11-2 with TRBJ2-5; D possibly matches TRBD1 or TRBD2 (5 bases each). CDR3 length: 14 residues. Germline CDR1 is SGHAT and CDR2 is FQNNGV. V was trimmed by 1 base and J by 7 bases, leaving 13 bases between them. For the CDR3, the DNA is TGTGCCAGCAGCTTAGGCGGGCGTCAGGGGACCCAGTACTTC. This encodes CASSLGGRQGTQYF.

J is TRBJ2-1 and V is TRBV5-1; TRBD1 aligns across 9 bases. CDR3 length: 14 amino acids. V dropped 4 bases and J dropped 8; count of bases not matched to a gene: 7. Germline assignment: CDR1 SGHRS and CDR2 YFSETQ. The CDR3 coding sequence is TGCGCCAGCAGCCTGGGACAGGGTAGCGATGAGCAGTTCTTC. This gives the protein CASSLGQGSDEQFF. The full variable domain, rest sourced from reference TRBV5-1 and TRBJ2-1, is KAGVTQTPRYLIKTRGQQVTLSCSPISGHRSVSWYQQTPGQGLQFLFEYFSETQRNKGNFPGRFSGRQFSNSRSEMNVSTLELGDSALYLCASSLGQGSDEQFFGPGTRLTVL.

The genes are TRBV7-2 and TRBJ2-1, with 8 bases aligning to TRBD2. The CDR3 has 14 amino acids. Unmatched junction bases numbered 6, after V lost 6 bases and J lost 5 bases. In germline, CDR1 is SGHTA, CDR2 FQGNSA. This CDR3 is CASSPAGDHNEQFF. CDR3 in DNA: TGTGCCAGCAGTCCAGCGGGAGACCACAATGAGCAGTTCTTC. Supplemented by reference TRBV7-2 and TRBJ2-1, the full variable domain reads GAGVSQSPSNKVTEKGKDVELRCDPISGHTALYWYRQSLGQGLEFLIYFQGNSAPDKSGLPSDRFSAERTGGSVSTLTIQRTQQEDSAVYLCASSPAGDHNEQFFGPGTRLTVL.